The 2 T cell receptor beta chains given below trace back to one sample, sequenced in a study of CD8+CD57+ T cells in acquired aplastic anemia. Genomic DNA provided the template from which TCR beta VDJ and CDR3 profiles were obtained. A single record per CDR3 protein comes from TCRdb applying MiXCR to the reads. The repertoire holds 300,000 or so distinct CDR3 sequences, with 45% to 65% as singletons. By flow cytometry, patients selected for sequencing had shown an expansion of CD8+CD57+ cells. The sequenced material came from sorted CD4+, CD8+, or CD8+CD57+ T cells (not recorded which) from PBMCs. The receptors derive from a human donor with aplastic anemia.

J is TRBJ2-7 and V is TRBV7-2, with 9 bases aligning to TRBD1. V trimming: 5 bases; J trimming: 5 bases; junction bases outside the gene matches: 4. Germline V gives CDR1 SGHTA, CDR2 FQGNSA. CDR3 length: 13 amino acids. The CDR3 region is CASSPGTGHEQYF. The CDR3 DNA sequence: TGTGCCAGCAGCCCCGGGACAGGGCACGAGCAGTACTTC.

In regard to this clonotype: At one end the junction does not follow the germline gene, possibly because of a read error. This chain links TRBV5-1 with TRBJ2-7; D not certain. CDR1 SGHRS and CDR2 YFSETQ come from the germline V gene. This CDR3 is 13 amino acids long. The DNA for the CDR3 is TGCGCCAGCAGCTTGACTGATCCCTACGATCAGTACTTC. It codes for CASSLTDPYDQYF.